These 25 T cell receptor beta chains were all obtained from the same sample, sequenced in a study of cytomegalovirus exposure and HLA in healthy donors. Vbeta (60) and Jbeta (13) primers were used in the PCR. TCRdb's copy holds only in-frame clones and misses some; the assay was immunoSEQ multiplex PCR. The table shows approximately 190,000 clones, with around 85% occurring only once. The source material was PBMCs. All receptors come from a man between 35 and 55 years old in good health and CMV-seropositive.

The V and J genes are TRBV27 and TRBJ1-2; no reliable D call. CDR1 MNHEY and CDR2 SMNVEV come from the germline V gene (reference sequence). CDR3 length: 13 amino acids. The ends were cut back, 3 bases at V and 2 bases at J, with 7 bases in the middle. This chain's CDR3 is CASSFGKNYGYTF. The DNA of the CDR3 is TGTGCCAGCAGTTTCGGGAAAAACTATGGCTACACCTTC.

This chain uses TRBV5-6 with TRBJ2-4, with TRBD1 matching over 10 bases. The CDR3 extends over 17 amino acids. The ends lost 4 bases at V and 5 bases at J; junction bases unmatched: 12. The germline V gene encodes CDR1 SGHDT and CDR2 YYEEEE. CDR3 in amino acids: CASSPEAGTGVQNIQYF. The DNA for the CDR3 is TGTGCCAGCAGCCCAGAGGCCGGGACAGGGGTTCAAAACATTCAGTACTTC.

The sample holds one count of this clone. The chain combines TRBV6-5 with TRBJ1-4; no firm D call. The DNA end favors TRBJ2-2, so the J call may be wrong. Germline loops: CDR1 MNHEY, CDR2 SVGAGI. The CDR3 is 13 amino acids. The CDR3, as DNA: TGTGCCAGCAGTTACTCAACAACAGGGGAGCTGTTTTTT. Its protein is CASSYSTTGELFF.

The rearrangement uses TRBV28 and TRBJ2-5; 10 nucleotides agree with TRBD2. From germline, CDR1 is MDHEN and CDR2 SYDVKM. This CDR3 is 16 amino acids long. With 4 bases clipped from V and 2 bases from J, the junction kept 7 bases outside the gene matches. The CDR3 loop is CASSSQQRGGQETQYF. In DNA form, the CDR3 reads TGTGCCAGCAGTTCCCAACAGCGGGGGGGGCAAGAGACCCAGTACTTC. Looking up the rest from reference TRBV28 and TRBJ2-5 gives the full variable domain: DVKVTQSSRYLVKRTGEKVFLECVQDMDHENMFWYRQDPGLGLRLIYFSYDVKMKEKGDIPEGYSVSREKKERFSLILESASTNQTSMYLCASSSQQRGGQETQYFGPGTRLLVL.

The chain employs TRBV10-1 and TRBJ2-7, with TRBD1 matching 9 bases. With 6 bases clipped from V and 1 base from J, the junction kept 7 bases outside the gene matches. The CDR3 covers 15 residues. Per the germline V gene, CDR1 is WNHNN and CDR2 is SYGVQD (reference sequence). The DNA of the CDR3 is TGCGCCAGCAGGCCAACCGGGACAGGGTCCTACGAGCAGTACTTC. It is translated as CASRPTGTGSYEQYF.

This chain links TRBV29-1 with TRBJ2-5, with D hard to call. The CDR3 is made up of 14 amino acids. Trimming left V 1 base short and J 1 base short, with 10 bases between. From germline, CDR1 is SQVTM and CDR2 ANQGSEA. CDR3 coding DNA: TGCAGCGTTGAAGTTGTGAGTCGCCAAGAGACCCAGTACTTC. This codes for CSVEVVSRQETQYF.

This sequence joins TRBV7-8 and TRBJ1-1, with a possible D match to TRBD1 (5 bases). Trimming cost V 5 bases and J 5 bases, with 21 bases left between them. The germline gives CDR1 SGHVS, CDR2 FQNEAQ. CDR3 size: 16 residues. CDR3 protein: CASSRTPRGVETEAFF. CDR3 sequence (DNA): TGTGCCAGCAGCAGGACACCTCGTGGGGTGGAAACTGAAGCTTTCTTT.

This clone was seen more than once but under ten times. CDR3: CATQGGHEQFF. DNA for the CDR3: TGTGCCACTCAAGGAGGACATGAGCAGTTCTTC. The rearrangement joins TRBV10-3 to TRBJ2-1, with D possibly matching TRBD2 (5 bases). V was pared by 10 bases and J by 8 bases, with 12 bases between. In germline, CDR1 is ENHRY, CDR2 SYGVKD. The CDR3 runs 11 residues.

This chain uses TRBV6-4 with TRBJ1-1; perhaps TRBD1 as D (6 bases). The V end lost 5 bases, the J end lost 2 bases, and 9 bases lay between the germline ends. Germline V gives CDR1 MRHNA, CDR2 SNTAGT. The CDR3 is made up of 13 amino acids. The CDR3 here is CASSWGLNTEAFF. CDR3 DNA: TGTGCCAGCAGTTGGGGGCTAAACACTGAAGCTTTCTTT.

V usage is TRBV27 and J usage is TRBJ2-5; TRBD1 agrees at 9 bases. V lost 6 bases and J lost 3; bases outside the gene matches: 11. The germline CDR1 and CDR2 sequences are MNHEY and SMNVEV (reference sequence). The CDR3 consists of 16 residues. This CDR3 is CASSTRDREWEETQYF. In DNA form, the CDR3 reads TGTGCCAGCAGCACACGGGACAGGGAGTGGGAAGAGACCCAGTACTTC.

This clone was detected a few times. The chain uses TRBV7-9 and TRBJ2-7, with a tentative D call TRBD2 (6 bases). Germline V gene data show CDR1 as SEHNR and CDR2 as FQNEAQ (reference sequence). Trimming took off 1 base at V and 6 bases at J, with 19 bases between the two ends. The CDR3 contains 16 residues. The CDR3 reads CASSLVASAGVREQYF. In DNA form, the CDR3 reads TGTGCCAGCAGCTTAGTCGCTAGCGCCGGGGTTCGCGAGCAGTACTTC.

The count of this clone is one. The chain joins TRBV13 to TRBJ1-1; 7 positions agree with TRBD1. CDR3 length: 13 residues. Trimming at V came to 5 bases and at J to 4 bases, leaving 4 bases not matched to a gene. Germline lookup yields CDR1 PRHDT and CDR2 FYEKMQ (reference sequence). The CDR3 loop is CASSQTGLTEAFF. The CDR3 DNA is TGTGCCAGCAGCCAGACAGGGCTCACTGAAGCTTTCTTT.

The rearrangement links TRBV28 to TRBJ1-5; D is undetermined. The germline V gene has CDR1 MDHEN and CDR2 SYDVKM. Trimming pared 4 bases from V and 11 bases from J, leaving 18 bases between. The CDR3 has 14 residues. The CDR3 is CASSSSRDGIAQHF. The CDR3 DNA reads TGTGCCAGCAGTTCATCCCGGGATGGGATTGCCCAGCATTTT.

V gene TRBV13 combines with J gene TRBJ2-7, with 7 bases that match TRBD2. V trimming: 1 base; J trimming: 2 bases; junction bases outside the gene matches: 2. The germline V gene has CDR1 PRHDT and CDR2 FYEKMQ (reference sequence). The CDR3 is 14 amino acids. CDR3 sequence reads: CASSLVAGAYEQYF. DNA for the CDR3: TGTGCCAGCAGCTTAGTGGCGGGGGCCTACGAGCAGTACTTC. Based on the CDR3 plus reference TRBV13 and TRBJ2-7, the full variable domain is AAGVIQSPRHLIKEKRETATLKCYPIPRHDTVYWYQQGPGQDPQFLISFYEKMQSDKGSIPDRFSAQQFSDYHSELNMSSLELGDSALYFCASSLVAGAYEQYFGPGTRLTVT.

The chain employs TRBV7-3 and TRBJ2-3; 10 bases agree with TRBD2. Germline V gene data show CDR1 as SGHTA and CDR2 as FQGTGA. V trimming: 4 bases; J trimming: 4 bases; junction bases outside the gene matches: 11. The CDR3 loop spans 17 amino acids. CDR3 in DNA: TGTGCCAGCAGCTCCGCCGGCAGCGGGGGGGCTTCAGATACGCAGTATTTT. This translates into CASSSAGSGGASDTQYF.

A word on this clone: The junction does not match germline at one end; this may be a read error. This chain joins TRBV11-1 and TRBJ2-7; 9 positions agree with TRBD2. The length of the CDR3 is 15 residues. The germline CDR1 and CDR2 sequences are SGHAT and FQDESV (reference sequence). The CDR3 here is CASSVASGELYEQYF. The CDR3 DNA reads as TGTGCCAGCAGCGTAGCTAGCGGGGAACTTTACGAGCAGTACTTC.

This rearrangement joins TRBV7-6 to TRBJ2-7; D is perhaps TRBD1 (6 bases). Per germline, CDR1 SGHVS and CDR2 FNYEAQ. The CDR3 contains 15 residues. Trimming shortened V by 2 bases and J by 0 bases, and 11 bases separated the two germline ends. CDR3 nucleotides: TGTGCCAGCAGCTTATTTGGGGGCCCCTCCTACGAGCAGTACTTC. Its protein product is CASSLFGGPSYEQYF.

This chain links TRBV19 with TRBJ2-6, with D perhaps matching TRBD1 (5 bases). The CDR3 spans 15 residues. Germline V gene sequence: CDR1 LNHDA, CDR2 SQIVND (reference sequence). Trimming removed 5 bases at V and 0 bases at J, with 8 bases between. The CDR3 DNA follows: TGTGCCAGTAGTGCTACAGGCTCTGGGGCCAACGTCCTGACTTTC. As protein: CASSATGSGANVLTF.

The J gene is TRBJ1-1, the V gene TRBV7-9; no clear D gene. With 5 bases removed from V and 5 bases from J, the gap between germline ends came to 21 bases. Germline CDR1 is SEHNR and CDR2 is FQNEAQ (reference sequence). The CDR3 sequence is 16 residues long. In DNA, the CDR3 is TGTGCCAGCAGCGAATGGGCGGGGAGGCCGAGTACTGAAGCTTTCTTT. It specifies CASSEWAGRPSTEAFF.

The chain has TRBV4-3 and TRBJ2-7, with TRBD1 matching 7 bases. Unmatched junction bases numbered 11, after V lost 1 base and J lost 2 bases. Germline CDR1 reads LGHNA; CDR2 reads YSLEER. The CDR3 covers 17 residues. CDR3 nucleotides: TGCGCCAGCAGCCAAGGGCCACAGGGGCGTCGTGCCTACGAGCAGTACTTC. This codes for CASSQGPQGRRAYEQYF.

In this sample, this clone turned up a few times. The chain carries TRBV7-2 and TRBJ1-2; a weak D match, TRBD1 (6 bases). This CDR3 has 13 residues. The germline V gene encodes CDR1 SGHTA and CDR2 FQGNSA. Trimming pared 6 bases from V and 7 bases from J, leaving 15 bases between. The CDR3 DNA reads TGTGCCAGCAGGGAGGACAGACGCGGTGGCTACACCTTC. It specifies CASREDRRGGYTF.

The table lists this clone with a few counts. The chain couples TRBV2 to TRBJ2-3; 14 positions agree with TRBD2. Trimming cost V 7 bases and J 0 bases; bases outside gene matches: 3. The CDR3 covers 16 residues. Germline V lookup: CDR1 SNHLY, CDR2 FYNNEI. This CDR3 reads CASKRLAGGSTDTQYF. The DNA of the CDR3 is TGTGCCAGCAAAAGACTAGCGGGGGGGAGCACAGATACGCAGTATTTT.

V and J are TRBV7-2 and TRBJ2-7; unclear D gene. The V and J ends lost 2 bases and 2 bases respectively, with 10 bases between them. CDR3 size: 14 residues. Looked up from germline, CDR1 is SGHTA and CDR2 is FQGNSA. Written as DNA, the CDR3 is TGTGCCAGCAGCTTAACGGGTGCTACCTACGAGCAGTACTTC. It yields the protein CASSLTGATYEQYF.

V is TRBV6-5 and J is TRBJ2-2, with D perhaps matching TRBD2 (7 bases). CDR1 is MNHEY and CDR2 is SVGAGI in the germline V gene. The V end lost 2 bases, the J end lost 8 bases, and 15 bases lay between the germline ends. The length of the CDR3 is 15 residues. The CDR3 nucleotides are TGTGCCAGCAGTTACGGAGGGGGGGGTGAAGGGGAGCTGTTTTTT. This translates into CASSYGGGGEGELFF.

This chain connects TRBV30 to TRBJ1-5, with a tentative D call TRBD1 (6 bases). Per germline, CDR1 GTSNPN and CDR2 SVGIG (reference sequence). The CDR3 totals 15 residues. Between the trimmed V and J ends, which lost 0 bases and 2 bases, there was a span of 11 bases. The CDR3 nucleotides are TGTGCCTGGAGTGTACGGACAGCTGGCAATCAGCCCCAGCATTTT. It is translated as CAWSVRTAGNQPQHF.